These 8 T cell receptor beta chains originate from one sample sequenced in a study of shared clonotypes between healthy human individuals. The data were produced by immunoSEQ multiplex PCR, yet TCRdb's version contains in-frame clones alone and is incomplete. The table shows about 1.5 million clones, with roughly 96% occurring only once. The sample taken for sequencing was naive CD4+ T cells sorted from blood. Described subset: CD45RA+ positively selected. The origin of the receptors is a man aged 25-40 years in good health.

The genes are TRBV10-2 and TRBJ2-1, with no clear D. The CDR3 loop spans 12 amino acids. The ends were cut back, 1 base at V and 9 bases at J, with 7 bases in the middle. Germline CDR1 is WSHSY and CDR2 is SAAADI. In nucleotides, the CDR3 is TGCGCCAGCAGTGAGTTTAGGAGTGAGCAGTTCTTC. Its translation: CASSEFRSEQFF.

The genes are TRBV11-2 and TRBJ2-1, with 9 nucleotides matching TRBD2. From germline, CDR1 is SGHAT and CDR2 FQNNGV. This CDR3 spans 16 amino acids. Trimming removed 6 bases from V and 4 bases from J; junction bases left unmatched: 10. The CDR3 loop is CASSRNRLAVYNEQFF. The CDR3 region has the DNA TGTGCCAGCAGTCGAAACAGACTAGCGGTATACAATGAGCAGTTCTTC.

This chain uses TRBV29-1 with TRBJ2-7, with TRBD2 as a possible D gene (5 bases). V gave up 7 bases and J gave up 9 bases, with 16 bases separating them. CDR3 length: 11 amino acids. Germline values: CDR1 SQVTM, CDR2 ANQGSEA. This CDR3 reads CSGGWRGRQYF. CDR3 bases: TGCAGCGGCGGGTGGAGAGGTCGGCAGTACTTC.

The CDR3 loop reads CASSYSPDWNTEAFF. CDR3 nucleotides: TGTGCCAGCAGTTACTCCCCGGACTGGAACACTGAAGCTTTCTTT. J is TRBJ1-1 and V is TRBV6-5; D is uncertain. This CDR3 has 15 residues. Per germline, CDR1 MNHEY and CDR2 SVGAGI. V gave up 0 bases and J gave up 1 base, with 9 bases separating them.

The chain links TRBV11-2 to TRBJ2-1; D gene uncertain. Germline CDR1 SGHAT, CDR2 FQNNGV. This CDR3 contains 10 residues. V was trimmed by 2 bases and J by 9 bases, leaving 2 bases between them. DNA of the CDR3: TGTGCCAGCAGCTTACGTGAGCAGTTCTTC. It translates to CASSLREQFF.

CDR3 bases: TGTGCCAGCTCCCCGCAATATCGGGAGAACACTGAAGCTTTCTTT. Translation gives CASSPQYRENTEAFF. The chain couples TRBV18 to TRBJ1-1; D gene uncertain. The CDR3 consists of 15 residues. Germline assignment: CDR1 KGHSH and CDR2 LQKENI. V was trimmed by 6 bases and J by 1 base, leaving 15 bases between them.

The rearrangement uses TRBV2 and TRBJ2-7, with D possibly being TRBD1 (6 bases). Germline V gene lookup returns CDR1 SNHLY and CDR2 FYNNEI. V gave up 2 bases and J gave up 5 bases, with 10 bases separating them. The CDR3 is 13 amino acids. The CDR3: CASSEYRADEQYF. Here the CDR3 DNA reads TGTGCCAGCAGTGAATACAGGGCGGACGAGCAGTACTTC.

This clone showed up just once. The rearrangement uses TRBV29-1 and TRBJ1-4, with a weak D call TRBD1 (6 bases). CDR3 length equals 14 residues. Germline V gene lookup returns CDR1 SQVTM and CDR2 ANQGSEA. The V gene lost 4 bases and the J gene lost 5 bases, with 14 bases spanning the gap. DNA of the CDR3: TGCAGCGTTGGGGACACAGGGTTAAATGAAAAACTGTTTTTT. This translates into CSVGDTGLNEKLFF.